The 5 T cell receptor beta chains below all came from one sample that was sequenced in a study of blood T cells in healthy people across ages. A second roughly 6 to 11 cycle PCR used barcoded and J-beta primers. One entry per CDR3 protein, called by TCRdb with MiXCR from the 5' RACE reads. The sample lists 500,000 to 650,000 distinct CDR3 sequences; around 27% were seen once. In addition, the sample was reused for a study of T cells of mothers and their children.

The sample consisted of blood. These receptors were collected from a boy between 2 and 15 years old in good health.

The chain uses TRBV29-1 and TRBJ2-3; 7 nucleotides align to TRBD2. V shed 5 bases, J shed 1 base, and the junction held 9 bases outside the gene matches. Germline V gene sequence: CDR1 SQVTM, CDR2 ANQGSEA. The CDR3 is 15 amino acids. The CDR3 sequence: CSVLASGGGTDTQYF. CDR3 sequence (DNA): TGCAGCGTTCTGGCTAGCGGAGGGGGCACAGATACGCAGTATTTT.

This chain connects TRBV21-1 to TRBJ2-5; TRBD1 is the table's D call, not checked against the DNA. TRBV21-1 is a recognized pseudogene. The CDR3 length is 13 residues. CDR3 sequence (DNA): TGTGTCTTAACGGCGGGGGGCGGGGAGACCCAGTACTTC. Its protein is CVLTAGGGETQYF.

V and J are TRBV29-1 and TRBJ2-1, with D unresolved. The CDR3 covers 10 residues. Trimming stripped 2 bases from V and 9 bases from J, with 5 bases between. Germline V gives CDR1 SQVTM, CDR2 ANQGSEA. CDR3 protein: CSVELTEQFF. The CDR3 region has the DNA TGCAGCGTTGAACTTACTGAGCAGTTCTTC.

The rearrangement joins TRBV7-3 to TRBJ1-1, with D possibly matching TRBD1 (5 bases). The CDR3 extends over 15 amino acids. Trimming left V 5 bases short and J 4 bases short, with 17 bases between. Germline lookup yields CDR1 SGHTA and CDR2 FQGTGA. The CDR3 DNA reads as TGTGCCAGCAGCCCGATCGGGGGAGGGAGCACTGAAGCTTTCTTT. Translation: CASSPIGGGSTEAFF.

This sequence joins TRBV12-3 or TRBV12-4 and TRBJ2-3, with D perhaps being TRBD1 or TRBD2 (6 bases each). Trimming stripped 5 bases from V and 6 bases from J, with 15 bases between. This CDR3 has 14 amino acids. The DNA for the CDR3 is TGTGCCAGCAGTGTGGGGGGCCGCAACGATACGCAGTATTTT. The encoded protein is CASSVGGRNDTQYF.